This T cell receptor beta chain was profiled in a study of post-analysis software for immune sequencing data. In regard to this clonotype: Its antigen is still unknown.

Notes on the study in general: Patients showed TRBV5-6, TRBV5-1 and TRBV20-1 among 4 or 5 TRBV segments more frequent than in controls.

Tagging with unique molecular identifiers was a feature of the TCR beta cDNA libraries. TCRdb redid the calling of the PCR reads with MiXCR, one entry per CDR3 protein. The sample holds about 260,000 distinct CDR3 sequences; 30% to 45% are singletons and the top ten take around 4.8%. The length of the CDR3 is 17 residues. Trimming shortened V by 5 bases and J by 3 bases, and 20 bases separated the two germline ends. The source material was blood. The chain has TRBV12-3 or TRBV12-4 and TRBJ2-1; maybe TRBD1 (6 bases). The clonotype originates from a girl aged 5-17 years with multiple sclerosis. CDR3 sequence: CASSHIVRDINYNEQFF. Here the CDR3 DNA reads TGTGCCAGCAGTCACATCGTCCGGGACATAAACTACAATGAGCAGTTCTTC.